This TCR beta chain came from a study of cytomegalovirus exposure and HLA in healthy donors. Background on the study: Out of 150 million to 200 million T cells, an earlier analysis found 117 million unique TCR beta sequences in total. Overall study findings and caveats: The majority of CMV-associated TCR beta chains were reported as apparently HLA-restricted in a later analysis. Analysis was performed later, and it showed HLA-associated TCR beta chains to be more clonally expanded than equally common others.

As for this clone: Its target is unknown.

PCR primers comprised 60 Vbeta and 13 Jbeta primers. Libraries were prepared by immunoSEQ multiplex PCR; TCRdb keeps only in-frame clonotypes and omits some of them. This sample has 100,000 or so clones; around 80% occur once, and the top ten carry roughly 5.7%. Germline V gives CDR1 SGHNT, CDR2 YENEEA. J lost 4 bases, V lost 5 bases, and 11 bases had no gene match. This CDR3 is 17 amino acids long. The chain employs TRBV11-3 and TRBJ2-5; 12 bases map to TRBD1. Sequencing used PBMCs. The clonotype comes from a male donor in good health and CMV-seronegative. The CDR3 loop reads CASSTPQGTGGGETQYF. In DNA form, the CDR3 reads TGTGCCAGCAGCACCCCCCAAGGGACAGGGGGCGGAGAGACCCAGTACTTC.